These 17 T cell receptor beta chains were all obtained from the same sample, sequenced in a study of blood T cell repertoires in COVID-19. This table comes from immunoSEQ multiplex PCR, and its TCRdb copy is limited to in-frame clones, with some not included. Among 90,000 to 95,000 clones listed, 88% were seen once. Input material: peripheral blood. The source of these receptors is a woman aged 80 or older with active COVID-19.

This sequence joins TRBV19 and TRBJ1-6, with TRBD1 matching over 8 bases. J lost 12 bases, V lost 4 bases, and 5 bases had no gene match. The CDR3 has 13 amino acids. Germline assignment: CDR1 LNHDA and CDR2 SQIVND (reference sequence). The DNA for the CDR3 is TGTGCCAGTAGTACCGGACAGGGCGAACCCCTCCACTTT. This translates into CASSTGQGEPLHF. Full variable domain (missing parts from reference TRBV19 and TRBJ1-6): DGGITQSPKYLFRKEGQNVTLSCEQNLNHDAMYWYRQDPGQGLRLIYYSQIVNDFQKGDIAEGYSVSREKKESFPLTVTSAQKNPTAFYLCASSTGQGEPLHFGNGTRLTVT.

This rearrangement joins TRBV20-1 to TRBJ2-7, with D uncertain. With 5 bases removed from V and 0 bases from J, the gap between germline ends came to 5 bases. The CDR3 consists of 11 residues. CDR1 is DFQATT, CDR2 SNEGSKA, per germline (reference sequence). The CDR3 DNA sequence: TGCAGTGCTCTTAGCTCCTACGAGCAGTACTTC. Residues: CSALSSYEQYF.

This chain joins TRBV5-4 and TRBJ2-3; 12 nucleotides match TRBD2. Germline-derived CDR1 and CDR2 are SGHNT and YYREEE (reference sequence). The ends lost 0 bases at V and 4 bases at J; junction bases unmatched: 6. CDR3 length: 17 amino acids. Here the CDR3 DNA reads TGTGCCAGCAGCTTGGAAGGGGCTAGCGGGAGGGCAGATACGCAGTATTTT. This codes for CASSLEGASGRADTQYF.

The chain employs TRBV5-4 and TRBJ2-5; 10 nucleotides line up with TRBD1. Germline-derived CDR1 and CDR2 are SGHNT and YYREEE (reference sequence). The CDR3 extends over 16 amino acids. The J segment lost 0 bases and the V segment lost 4 bases, leaving 6 bases of the junction unmatched. In DNA form, the CDR3 reads TGTGCCAGCAGCGTGGGACAGGGGTCTGACCAAGAGACCCAGTACTTC. Residues: CASSVGQGSDQETQYF.

This rearrangement joins TRBV18 to TRBJ1-2; TRBD1 matches at 8 bases. Germline loops: CDR1 KGHSH, CDR2 LQKENI. This CDR3 has 15 amino acids. Trimming removed 3 bases from V and 8 bases from J; junction bases left unmatched: 11. CDR3 coding DNA: TGTGCCAGCTCACCGGACAGGGCGTTGGAGGCCGGCTACACCTTC. It encodes CASSPDRALEAGYTF.

V is TRBV6-5 and J is TRBJ1-5; 8 nucleotides agree with TRBD1. Germline V gives CDR1 MNHEY, CDR2 SVGAGI. This CDR3 contains 14 residues. The V and J ends lost 6 bases and 5 bases, in that order; junction bases with no gene match: 6. CDR3 loop: CASSSTGGHQPQHF. For the CDR3, the DNA is TGTGCCAGCAGCTCCACAGGGGGGCATCAGCCCCAGCATTTT.

The V and J genes are TRBV27 and TRBJ2-1, with D maybe TRBD2 (5 bases). The CDR3 consists of 12 residues. Trimming cost V 5 bases and J 11 bases, with 13 bases left between them. Germline lookup yields CDR1 MNHEY and CDR2 SMNVEV (reference sequence). CDR3 in amino acids: CASSPRTPQQFF. The CDR3 coding sequence is TGTGCCAGCAGTCCTCGGACTCCCCAGCAGTTCTTC.

The chain links TRBV9 to TRBJ2-7; 7 positions match TRBD2. Trimming took 2 bases from V and 5 from J; bases not matched to a gene: 7. CDR1 SGDLS and CDR2 YYNGEE come from the germline V gene. This CDR3 is built from 14 residues. In DNA, the CDR3 is TGTGCCAGCAGCGTCTCCGGGACTAATAACGAGCAGTACTTC. It codes for CASSVSGTNNEQYF.

The count of this clone is one. The J gene is TRBJ2-5, the V gene TRBV3-1 (or the pseudogene TRBV3-2); 9 positions agree with TRBD1. Trimming removed 7 bases from V and 1 base from J; junction bases left unmatched: 4. Germline lookup yields CDR1 LGHDT and CDR2 YNNKEL (reference sequence). The CDR3 has 14 amino acids. The CDR3 reads CASTRQGGQETQYF. As DNA, the CDR3 is TGTGCCAGCACCCGACAGGGGGGCCAAGAGACCCAGTACTTC.

This rearrangement joins TRBV10-3 to TRBJ1-2; D might be TRBD1 (6 bases). Germline CDR1 and CDR2: ENHRY and SYGVKD. The CDR3 runs 13 residues. V was trimmed by 3 bases and J by 8 bases, leaving 13 bases between them. CDR3 loop: CAISDNRDDGYTF. The CDR3 nucleotides are TGTGCCATCAGTGACAACAGGGATGACGGCTACACCTTC.

V gene TRBV18 combines with J gene TRBJ1-1; the match to TRBD1 covers 7 bases. V lost 6 bases and J lost 4; bases outside the gene matches: 8. The CDR3 runs to 14 residues. CDR1 and CDR2 from the germline V gene are KGHSH and LQKENI. The CDR3 DNA follows: TGTGCCAGCTCCAGACAGGGTCTGGCCACTGAAGCTTTCTTT. Protein: CASSRQGLATEAFF.

J is TRBJ2-5 and V is TRBV5-6, with 8 bases lining up with TRBD1. The ends lost 5 bases at V and 5 bases at J; junction bases unmatched: 5. CDR1 is SGHDT and CDR2 is YYEEEE in the germline V gene. The CDR3 covers 13 residues. In nucleotides, the CDR3 is TGTGCCAGCAGACCCAGGGGGCATGAGACCCAGTACTTC. Its protein product is CASRPRGHETQYF.

V gene TRBV5-1 combines with J gene TRBJ2-3, with 7 bases identical to TRBD1. CDR1 and CDR2 from the germline V gene are SGHRS and YFSETQ. After removal of 0 bases from V and 4 bases from J, the junction contained 8 bases not matched to a gene. The CDR3 spans 16 residues. In DNA form, the CDR3 reads TGCGCCAGCAGCTTGGCCGCAGGGGGTTGGGCAGATACGCAGTATTTT. Protein: CASSLAAGGWADTQYF.

Concerning this clone itself: In the same sample, other DNA sequences code for this CDR3. The gene calls are TRBV9 and TRBJ2-1, with 11 bases lining up with TRBD2. Germline CDR1 is SGDLS and CDR2 is YYNGEE. The junction had 7 bases not matched to a gene; V was cut back by 0 bases and J by 8 bases. This CDR3 has 16 residues. This chain's CDR3 is CASSVALLAGGYEQFF. The CDR3 DNA sequence: TGTGCCAGCAGCGTAGCTCTCCTAGCGGGGGGATATGAGCAGTTCTTC.

The V gene is TRBV6-5, the J gene TRBJ1-5; D unresolved. Trimming took 5 bases from V and 0 from J, leaving 11 bases between them. The CDR3 totals 15 residues. Germline V gene data show CDR1 as MNHEY and CDR2 as SVGAGI. CDR3 in DNA: TGTGCCAGCAGTCCGAGAGGCGCTAGCAATCAGCCCCAGCATTTT. Protein product: CASSPRGASNQPQHF.

This clone was seen only a few times. The chain combines TRBV28 with TRBJ1-2; D is uncertain. The V and J ends lost 2 bases and 8 bases respectively, with 9 bases between them. Germline V gene lookup returns CDR1 MDHEN and CDR2 SYDVKM. CDR3 size: 12 residues. This CDR3 reads CASSLLEMGYTF. The DNA of the CDR3 is TGTGCCAGCAGTTTACTAGAGATGGGCTACACCTTC.

The chain couples TRBV7-9 to TRBJ1-3; 10 nucleotides line up with TRBD1. The CDR3 totals 16 residues. The V segment lost 4 bases and the J segment 0 bases; nucleotides outside the gene matches: 3. Germline CDR1 SEHNR, CDR2 FQNEAQ (reference sequence). CDR3 sequence reads: CASSSGQGFSGNTIYF. The CDR3 region has the DNA TGTGCCAGCAGCTCGGGACAGGGGTTCTCTGGAAACACCATATATTTT.